The clone carrying this T cell receptor beta chain was observed at least ten times. The data derive from a study of blood T cell repertoires in COVID-19. Across the study: Acute-phase and convalescent COVID-19 samples originated in the United States, Italy and Spain. T cells, B-cell-depleted T cells, or PBMCs supplied cDNA or gDNA.

Authors' processing steps: By means of reference gene primer amplification, nucleated cell counts were estimated. Measured with immunoSEQ multiplex PCR; TCRdb has only the in-frame clones, and not every one. V and J calls and clone size come straight from that table; D and trimming were deduced from the DNA. The table has tens of thousands of clones, around 90% seen once. CDR1 is SGHRS and CDR2 is YFSETQ in the germline V gene. The V gene lost 0 bases and the J gene lost 7 bases, with 19 bases spanning the gap. There are 16 residues in the CDR3. Sample: peripheral blood. The chain carries TRBV5-1 and TRBJ1-1, with D possibly matching TRBD1 (5 bases). This sequence was found in a man aged 50 to 60 with active COVID-19. The CDR3 bases are TGCGCCAGCAGCTTGGCGGGCCAGGGACTGGCTAGTGAAGCTTTCTTT. Translating gives CASSLAGQGLASEAFF. Full variable domain (missing parts from reference TRBV5-1 and TRBJ1-1): KAGVTQTPRYLIKTRGQQVTLSCSPISGHRSVSWYQQTPGQGLQFLFEYFSETQRNKGNFPGRFSGRQFSNSRSEMNVSTLELGDSALYLCASSLAGQGLASEAFFGQGTRLTVV.